Reported below is one T cell receptor (beta chain). This clone is a singleton in its sample. Its specific antigen is unknown. One base away there is no much larger clone; base qualities are not given. The sample is drawn from a study of blood T cell repertoires in COVID-19 (dated by TCRdb to the early 2020s). Regarding the study in general: The collaborator samples originated in the United States, Italy and Spain and spanned the acute and convalescent phases of COVID-19. Samples were obtained from the ongoing ImmuneRACE study (first 160 participants) and from over 1,000 subjects provided by 6 global collaborators. The prospective study material was composed of cDNA or gDNA derived from T cells, B-cell-depleted T cells, or PBMCs. Where HLA class I and class II types were available, the types were taken from metadata supplied by the sample provider, not from assay-based typing. The sample metadata nearly always contained a de-identified subject ID, COVID-19 status, age in years and sex. The repertoires were made available in a free public database intended to serve as a resource for research on the immune response to SARS-CoV-2. Subjects who had been exposed to COVID-19, were actively infected with it, or had recovered from it provided the deeply sampled blood TCRbeta repertoires that made up the dataset.

Collaborating institutions collected whole blood in K2EDTA tubes following their own protocols. For TCRbeta analysis, collaborator samples were shipped as frozen whole blood, as isolated PBMCs, or as DNA extracted from either sample type. On the study overall, not on this receptor specifically: The quantity of clinical and demographic metadata differed by source and by participant and was supplied without curation.

The immunoSEQ Assay, a bias-controlled multiplex PCR, was used to amplify TCRbeta CDR3 regions from genomic DNA. Regarding the original processing steps: The number of nucleated cells in each sample was estimated by amplification of reference gene primers within the assay. To quantify the absolute abundance of each unique TCRbeta CDR3 rearrangement, sequence reads were collapsed and filtered. For each sample, productive Simpson clonality was calculated as the square root of Simpson's diversity index across productive rearrangements. The immuneACCESS repertoire file appears here via TCRdb, limited to in-frame rearrangements. These files lack a portion of the clones; in checked studies, under half of the deficit traces to unresolved V genes, and the cause of the others is not known. V and J calls and clone size come straight from that table; D and trimming were deduced from the DNA. This sample holds 370,000 or so clones; more than 65% were observed only once. In total, the top ten clones hold around 1% of the sample.

The sample was peripheral blood. The sequence derives from a human donor with acute or convalescent COVID-19. The donor label of this sample is uncertain.

The CDR3 protein sequence reads: CASTAGSSYEQYF. The DNA is as follows: TGTGCCAGCACCGCGGGGAGTTCCTACGAGCAGTACTTC. In this chain, TRBV11-2 is recombined with TRBJ2-7; tentative D gene TRBD2, with 6 bases matching. From the germline V gene, CDR1 is SGHAT and CDR2 is FQNNGV. Taken from cysteine to phenylalanine, the CDR3 has 13 residues. The CDR3 DNA has 39 bases and is translated from base 1. The V and J ends are trimmed by 7 bases and 1 base, leaving 11 bases between them.